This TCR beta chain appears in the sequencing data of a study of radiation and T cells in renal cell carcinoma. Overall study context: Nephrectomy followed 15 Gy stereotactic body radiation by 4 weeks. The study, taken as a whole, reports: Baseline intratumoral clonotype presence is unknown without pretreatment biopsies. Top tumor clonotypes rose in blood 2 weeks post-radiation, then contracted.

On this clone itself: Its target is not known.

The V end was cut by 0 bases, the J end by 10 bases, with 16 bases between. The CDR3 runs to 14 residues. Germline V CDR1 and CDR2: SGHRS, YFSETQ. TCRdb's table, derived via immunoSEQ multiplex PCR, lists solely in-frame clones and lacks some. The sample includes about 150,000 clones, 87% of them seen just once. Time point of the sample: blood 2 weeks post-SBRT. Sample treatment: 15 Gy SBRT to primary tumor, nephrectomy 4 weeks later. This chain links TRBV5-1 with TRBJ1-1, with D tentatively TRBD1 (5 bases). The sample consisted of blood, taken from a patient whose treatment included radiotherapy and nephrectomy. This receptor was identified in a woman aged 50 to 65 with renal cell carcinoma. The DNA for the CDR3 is TGCGCCAGCAGCTTGGACGAGGGGAGAATTGGAGCTTTCTTT. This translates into CASSLDEGRIGAFF.